The subject of this entry is one T cell receptor (beta chain). Its antigen is unidentified. The record originates from a study of T cell responses to AZD1222 COVID-19 vaccine. This table comes from immunoSEQ multiplex PCR, and its TCRdb copy is limited to in-frame clones, with some not included. The sample has about 180,000 clones; approximately 91% are singletons. Study observations and caveats: The donor cohort was predominantly white British with a female majority, and clonal diversity may have been underestimated. Repertoire sampling happened only post peak T cell response. The reported proportion of spike-specific TCRs targeting unmutated variant regions was nearly half.

Trimming shortened V by 3 bases and J by 4 bases, and 10 bases separated the two germline ends. This CDR3 has 14 amino acids. Germline-derived CDR1 and CDR2 are MNHEY and SMNVEV (reference sequence). The sequencing used peripheral blood, collected on day 0 of AZD1222 vaccination. The chain is built from TRBV27 and TRBJ2-1; D ambiguous. The source of this sequence is an adult in good health. The chain's CDR3 is CASSFGTAYNEQFF. CDR3 nucleotide sequence: TGTGCCAGCAGTTTCGGAACAGCGTACAATGAGCAGTTCTTC.